This passage covers 32 T cell receptor beta chains from one sample sequenced in a study of T-cell memory formation after mild COVID-19 (dated by TCRdb to about 2021). The library was prepared using 5' RACE. The sequencer was an Illumina NovaSeq 6000. The raw public data were reprocessed by TCRdb itself: fastp quality trimming at Q25, MiXCR clonotype calling, in-frame beta chains only. Rows with one shared CDR3 protein collapse into an entry with the most common genes and DNA. The sample includes under 15,000 distinct CDR3 sequences, with 15% to 20% observed a single time. The top ten clonotypes cover under 60% of the sample. Sequencing was performed on PBMCs or a T cell subset sorted from them (not recorded which). These receptors all stem from a man in his late teens or twenties who had mild COVID-19 (a few samples of this study predate the infection). The sample titles of this study are shuffled in the database, so cell type and time point are left out; the donor was told from shared clones.

This clonotype was seen repeatedly, ten times or more. V and J are TRBV10-3 and TRBJ2-3; 10 nucleotides line up with TRBD2. V trimming: 8 bases; J trimming: 6 bases; junction bases outside the gene matches: 26. The CDR3 extends over 20 amino acids. Germline assignment: CDR1 ENHRY and CDR2 SYGVKD. The CDR3 here is CAIGSNVGLAGATPLDTQYF. The CDR3 DNA reads as TGTGCCATCGGGTCCAACGTGGGGCTAGCGGGGGCCACTCCTCTCGATACGCAGTATTTT.

Only a few counts were recorded for this clonotype. The CDR3 DNA sequence: TGTGCCAGCAGTACAGGACAGTTGAACACCGGGGAGCTGTTTTTT. Translating gives CASSTGQLNTGELFF. The chain is built from TRBV6-2 or TRBV6-3 and TRBJ2-2; tentatively, D is TRBD1 (6 bases). Germline assignment: CDR1 MNHEY and CDR2 SVGEGT. This CDR3 contains 15 residues. V was cut by 5 bases and J by 1 base, with 11 bases left in between.

This clonotype has at least ten counts. The chain has TRBV9 and TRBJ2-1; 14 nucleotides agree with TRBD2. The trim removed 3 bases at V and 8 bases at J, leaving 7 bases unmatched. The CDR3 contains 16 residues. CDR1 is SGDLS, CDR2 YYNGEE, per germline. Here the CDR3 reads CASSAPTSGGAHEQFF. CDR3 bases: TGTGCCAGCAGCGCCCCGACTAGCGGGGGGGCACATGAGCAGTTCTTC.

For this clonotype: This may come from a read error, since a much larger clone is one base off. The chain recombines TRBV15 with TRBJ2-1; D not resolved. Germline CDR1 and CDR2: LNHNV and YYDKDF (reference sequence). With 0 bases removed from V and 3 bases from J, the gap between germline ends came to 18 bases. This CDR3 has 18 residues. The CDR3 DNA sequence: TGTGCCACCAGCAGAGATGGGGTGGCCCTATCTTACTACAATGAGCAGTTCTTC. Translation gives CATSRDGVALSYYNEQFF.

The chain is built from TRBV6-2 or TRBV6-3 and TRBJ2-1; D tentatively reads TRBD1 or TRBD2 (5 bases each). Germline-derived CDR1 and CDR2 are MNHEY and SVGEGT. The CDR3 length is 13 residues. The germline V and J ends were trimmed by 7 bases and 7 bases, with 14 bases remaining between them. The CDR3 region has the DNA TGTGCCAGCACTGGGGACGGCCCGAATGAGCAGTTCTTC. Translation: CASTGDGPNEQFF.

This clonotype was counted a few times. V usage is TRBV15 and J usage is TRBJ1-1; TRBD1 is a possible D gene (6 bases). The CDR3 has 15 residues. Germline V gene lookup returns CDR1 LNHNV and CDR2 YYDKDF (reference sequence). The V end lost 5 bases, the J end lost 1 base, and 14 bases lay between the germline ends. CDR3: CATSRPQQGNTEAFF. CDR3 DNA: TGTGCCACCAGCCGGCCCCAACAGGGGAACACTGAAGCTTTCTTT. Together with reference TRBV15 and TRBJ1-1, the CDR3 gives the full variable domain: DAMVIQNPRYQVTQFGKPVTLSCSQTLNHNVMYWYQQKSSQAPKLLFHYYDKDFNNEADTPDNFQSRRPNTSFCFLDIRSPGLGDTAMYLCATSRPQQGNTEAFFGQGTRLTVV.

This clonotype has more than one count but fewer than ten. The rearrangement joins TRBV4-2 to TRBJ2-5, with 7 bases lining up with TRBD2. V shed 3 bases, J shed 5 bases, and the junction held 18 bases outside the gene matches. From germline, CDR1 is LGHNA and CDR2 YNFKEQ. CDR3 length: 18 amino acids. The CDR3 loop is CASSHLRDYELWEETQYF. DNA of the CDR3: TGTGCCAGCAGCCATCTCCGGGACTACGAACTATGGGAGGAGACCCAGTACTTC.

V and J are TRBV29-1 and TRBJ2-7; 9 bases agree with TRBD1. The CDR3 loop spans 15 amino acids. Per the germline V gene, CDR1 is SQVTM and CDR2 is ANQGSEA. The V gene end was trimmed by 6 bases and the J gene end by 1 base; junction bases not matched to a gene: 10. The CDR3 DNA reads as TGCAGCGTGGGGAGGTACAGGGGGCTGTCCTACGAGCAGTACTTC. It is translated as CSVGRYRGLSYEQYF.

This clonotype has a handful of counts. For the CDR3, the DNA is TGTGCCAGCTCACCGACGGTTTCTAGCAATCAGCCCCAGCATTTT. It translates to CASSPTVSSNQPQHF. The chain uses TRBV18 and TRBJ1-5; no reliable D call. The germline gives CDR1 KGHSH, CDR2 LQKENI. Trimming took off 3 bases at V and 0 bases at J, with 9 bases between the two ends. The CDR3 contains 15 residues.

This clonotype was picked up many times. V is TRBV27 and J is TRBJ2-6; a weak D match, TRBD1 (5 bases). Per germline, CDR1 MNHEY and CDR2 SMNVEV (reference sequence). V lost 8 bases to trimming and J lost 16 bases, with 12 bases between them. This CDR3 has 10 residues. Written as DNA, the CDR3 is TGTGCCAGCGGCTGGGGCAGTCTGACTTTC. Protein product: CASGWGSLTF.

This clonotype was picked up many times. The rearrangement links TRBV7-3 to TRBJ1-1; tentatively, D is TRBD1 (5 bases). This CDR3 has 14 residues. Germline-derived CDR1 and CDR2 are SGHTA and FQGTGA. The V end lost 1 base, the J end lost 5 bases, and 11 bases lay between the germline ends. CDR3 sequence (DNA): TGTGCCAGCAGCTTAAAAGGGGTTCGAACTGAAGCTTTCTTT. Amino acids: CASSLKGVRTEAFF.

This clonotype was picked up many times. The gene calls are TRBV27 and TRBJ1-1, with 7 bases aligning to TRBD1. Germline V CDR1 and CDR2: MNHEY, SMNVEV (reference sequence). The CDR3 has 14 residues. J gave up 8 bases and V 0 bases, and 6 bases lay outside the gene matches. The CDR3 reads CASSLSETGIEAFF. The DNA of the CDR3 is TGTGCCAGCAGTTTATCTGAGACAGGGATCGAAGCTTTCTTT.

The chain is built from TRBV3-1 and TRBJ2-5; D might be TRBD2 (7 bases). In germline, CDR1 is LGHDT, CDR2 YNNKEL (reference sequence). The CDR3 runs 16 residues. The germline V and J ends were trimmed by 4 bases and 4 bases, with 19 bases remaining between them. The DNA of the CDR3 is TGTGCCAGCAGCCTACTCATGGGGGGGCTTTTAGAGACCCAGTACTTC. Translation: CASSLLMGGLLETQYF.

This chain uses TRBV4-3 with TRBJ2-1, with D tentatively TRBD1 or TRBD2 (5 bases each). The CDR3 covers 18 residues. Per the germline V gene, CDR1 is LGHNA and CDR2 is YSLEER. V shed 4 bases and J shed 8 bases, with 27 bases lying between them. CDR3: CASSPHPGRERRPDEQFF. CDR3 sequence (DNA): TGCGCCAGCAGCCCCCATCCAGGCAGGGAGCGCCGCCCGGATGAGCAGTTCTTC.

This clonotype was recorded many times. The chain combines TRBV28 with TRBJ2-1; 7 bases line up with TRBD2. The germline V gene has CDR1 MDHEN and CDR2 SYDVKM. J lost 8 bases, V lost 6 bases, and 16 bases had no gene match. The CDR3 extends over 16 amino acids. CDR3: CASSSMWLAAVDEQFF. The DNA for the CDR3 is TGTGCCAGCAGCTCGATGTGGCTAGCGGCGGTGGATGAGCAGTTCTTC.

This clonotype was seen many times. This sequence joins TRBV7-2 and TRBJ2-3; 8 bases are a match to TRBD2. J gave up 13 bases and V 4 bases, and 7 bases lay outside the gene matches. Germline lookup yields CDR1 SGHTA and CDR2 FQGNSA. The CDR3 covers 12 residues. The CDR3 sequence: CASSSSSGAEYF. CDR3 bases: TGTGCCAGCAGCTCAAGTAGCGGGGCGGAGTATTTT.

This clonotype came up many times. The rearrangement uses TRBV5-4 and TRBJ2-6; D possibly corresponds to TRBD1 (6 bases). CDR1 is SGHNT and CDR2 is YYREEE in the germline V gene (reference sequence). This CDR3 is built from 16 residues. Between the trimmed V and J ends, which lost 2 bases and 0 bases, there was a span of 9 bases. In DNA form, the CDR3 reads TGTGCCAGCAGCTTATGGACAGTCTCTGGGGCCAACGTCCTGACTTTC. Amino acid sequence: CASSLWTVSGANVLTF.

This clonotype was picked up many times. This sequence joins TRBV5-6 and TRBJ2-5, with TRBD2 matching 11 bases. The V and J ends lost 0 bases and 5 bases, in that order; junction bases with no gene match: 3. The CDR3 runs to 15 residues. Germline V gene lookup returns CDR1 SGHDT and CDR2 YYEEEE. The CDR3 nucleotides read TGTGCCAGCAGCTTGGCTAGCGGGGGGTTCGAGACCCAGTACTTC. Protein product: CASSLASGGFETQYF. Together with reference TRBV5-6 and TRBJ2-5, the CDR3 gives the full variable domain: DAGVTQSPTHLIKTRGQQVTLRCSPKSGHDTVSWYQQALGQGPQFIFQYYEEEERQRGNFPDRFSGHQFPNYSSELNVNALLLGDSALYLCASSLASGGFETQYFGPGTRLLVL.

J is TRBJ2-7 and V is TRBV5-5; either TRBD1 or TRBD2 may fit D (5 bases each). The CDR3 consists of 13 residues. The germline V and J ends were trimmed by 4 bases and 4 bases, with 12 bases remaining between them. Germline V CDR1 and CDR2: SGHKS, YYEKEE (reference sequence). The CDR3 DNA sequence: TGTGCCAGCAGCATCACTTGGGGGTACGAGCAGTACGTC. As protein: CASSITWGYEQYV.

The chain uses TRBV5-6 and TRBJ2-5; 7 positions agree with TRBD1. Germline V lookup: CDR1 SGHDT, CDR2 YYEEEE. V was clipped by 3 bases and J by 5 bases; unmatched bases: 7. The CDR3 sequence is 14 residues long. CDR3 sequence (DNA): TGTGCCAGCAGCTGGGGCAGGGGGTACGAGACCCAGTACTTC. Amino acid sequence: CASSWGRGYETQYF.

This clonotype has ten or more counts. The J gene is TRBJ1-5, the V gene TRBV4-1, with 11 bases matching TRBD1. The CDR3 is 15 residues long. Germline-derived CDR1 and CDR2 are MGHRA and YSYEKL. Trimming at V came to 4 bases and at J to 5 bases, leaving 4 bases not matched to a gene. The CDR3 here is CASSPGDRGYQPQHF. CDR3 nucleotides: TGCGCCAGCAGCCCCGGGGACAGGGGGTATCAGCCCCAGCATTTT.

By share, this clonotype counts as medium-sized. The chain uses TRBV5-6 and TRBJ2-7; D ambiguous. Looked up from germline, CDR1 is SGHDT and CDR2 is YYEEEE. This CDR3 region has 12 residues. Trimming removed 3 bases at V and 10 bases at J, with 14 bases between. CDR3 loop: CASSSLTSSQYF. The CDR3 DNA reads TGTGCCAGCAGCTCCCTGACGTCAAGTCAGTACTTC.

The chain couples TRBV15 to TRBJ1-6; D ambiguous. This CDR3 has 17 amino acids. Germline V gene sequence: CDR1 LNHNV, CDR2 YYDKDF (reference sequence). V was cut by 2 bases and J by 3 bases, with 14 bases left in between. CDR3 nucleotides: TGTGCCACCAGCAGATTCCCGAGGCGGTACTATAATTCACCCCTCCACTTT. As protein: CATSRFPRRYYNSPLHF.

This clonotype was recorded at least ten times. V gene TRBV7-2 combines with J gene TRBJ1-1; no firm D call. Germline CDR1 SGHTA, CDR2 FQGNSA. Trimming shortened V by 5 bases and J by 5 bases, and 18 bases separated the two germline ends. The CDR3 loop spans 15 amino acids. CDR3 sequence reads: CASSRMTPRETEAFF. The CDR3, as DNA: TGTGCCAGCAGCCGGATGACACCAAGGGAGACTGAAGCTTTCTTT.

V usage is TRBV5-1 and J usage is TRBJ2-7, with 9 bases aligning to TRBD1. Germline assignment: CDR1 SGHRS and CDR2 YFSETQ. The V segment lost 2 bases and the J segment 6 bases; nucleotides outside the gene matches: 6. This CDR3 has 14 residues. The CDR3 nucleotides read TGCGCCAGCAGCTTTGGGGACAGGGAAGGCGAGCAGTACTTC. Protein product: CASSFGDREGEQYF.

The chain uses TRBV9 and TRBJ1-4; TRBD1 might be the D (5 bases). The CDR3 sequence is 15 residues long. The V and J ends lost 0 bases and 4 bases respectively, with 10 bases between them. Germline-derived CDR1 and CDR2 are SGDLS and YYNGEE. The CDR3 loop is CASSVGQPNNEKLFF. In nucleotides, the CDR3 is TGTGCCAGCAGCGTAGGACAGCCGAATAATGAAAAACTGTTTTTT.

The table lists this clonotype with many counts. The chain joins TRBV6-6 to TRBJ2-5; TRBD2 agrees at 8 bases. J gave up 2 bases and V 5 bases, and 10 bases lay outside the gene matches. CDR3 length: 16 residues. CDR1 and CDR2 from the germline V gene are MNHNY and SVGAGI (reference sequence). The CDR3 sequence: CASSHIRRLAQETQYF. CDR3 nucleotides: TGTGCCAGCAGTCACATCCGTAGACTAGCGCAAGAGACCCAGTACTTC.

This clonotype was counted at least ten times. V usage is TRBV7-6 and J usage is TRBJ2-3; D might be TRBD1 (6 bases). The length of the CDR3 is 14 residues. The germline CDR1 and CDR2 sequences are SGHVS and FNYEAQ. V dropped 0 bases and J dropped 6 bases, with 10 bases sitting between them. This chain's CDR3 is CASSLATGADTQYF. The CDR3 DNA follows: TGTGCCAGCAGCTTAGCGACAGGAGCGGATACGCAGTATTTT.

This clonotype was seen many times. The chain links TRBV27 to TRBJ1-2; maybe TRBD1 (5 bases). From germline, CDR1 is MNHEY and CDR2 SMNVEV (reference sequence). The CDR3 has 14 residues. Deletions cut 1 base from V and 6 bases from J, with 12 bases between. This chain's CDR3 is CASSLLGQGDGYTF. CDR3 DNA: TGTGCCAGCAGTTTATTAGGTCAGGGAGATGGCTACACCTTC.

This clonotype was seen ten or more times. J is TRBJ2-1 and V is TRBV7-3, with 12 bases lining up with TRBD2. The V and J ends lost 5 bases and 5 bases, in that order; junction bases with no gene match: 4. This CDR3 region has 15 residues. The germline gives CDR1 SGHTA, CDR2 FQGTGA. Written as DNA, the CDR3 is TGTGCCAGCAGCCTTGGACTAGCGGGGAACAATGAGCAGTTCTTC. It is translated as CASSLGLAGNNEQFF.

This clonotype has more than one count but fewer than ten. The chain employs TRBV29-1 and TRBJ1-2; D not certain. CDR3 length: 14 amino acids. Germline CDR1 is SQVTM and CDR2 is ANQGSEA. The V gene lost 7 bases and the J gene lost 4 bases, with 19 bases spanning the gap. The CDR3 bases are TGCAGCGCCCCCGGTCAAAACCCGACCTATGGCTACACCTTC. Residues: CSAPGQNPTYGYTF.

The V gene is TRBV29-1, the J gene TRBJ2-7; tentative D call: TRBD1 (6 bases). The V gene's germline CDR1 is SQVTM and CDR2 ANQGSEA. The CDR3 is made up of 13 amino acids. Trimming removed 6 bases at V and 1 base at J, with 13 bases between. The DNA for the CDR3 is TGCAGCGTATATACAGGGTCATCCTACGAGCAGTACTTC. It translates to CSVYTGSSYEQYF.